The clone carrying this T cell receptor (beta chain) was counted between two and nine times. What it binds is unknown. These data originate in a study of glioma-infiltrating T cells. Study-wide points: Tissue and blood shared very few CDR3 sequences. Tissue-blood divergence was below expectation in non-neoplastic patients, above in gliomas.

The iRepertoire nested amplicon-rescue multiplex PCR amplified TCR alpha and beta CDR3s from RNA. Tissue mRNA or PBMC total RNA, roughly 90-400 ng, went into one-step reverse transcription and amplification. Using its own MiXCR run on the multiplex PCR reads, TCRdb lists one record per CDR3 protein. The top ten clones hold 40% to 45% of a sample with more than 95,000 distinct CDR3 sequences, around 31% of them seen once. Per germline, CDR1 LGHDT and CDR2 YNNKEL (reference sequence). Trimming cost V 4 bases and J 0 bases, with 11 bases left between them. The CDR3 loop spans 15 amino acids. The V call is TRBV3-1, the J call TRBJ2-3; D is undetermined. Material for sequencing was glioma tissue, nonneoplastic brain tissue, or PBMCs (not recorded which). The source of this sequence is a human donor with low-grade glioma or glioblastoma, undergoing nonglioma brain surgery, or in good health (not recorded which). The DNA for the CDR3 is TGTGCCAGCAGCCTAGGGTTCTCTAGCACAGATACGCAGTATTTT. It encodes CASSLGFSSTDTQYF.